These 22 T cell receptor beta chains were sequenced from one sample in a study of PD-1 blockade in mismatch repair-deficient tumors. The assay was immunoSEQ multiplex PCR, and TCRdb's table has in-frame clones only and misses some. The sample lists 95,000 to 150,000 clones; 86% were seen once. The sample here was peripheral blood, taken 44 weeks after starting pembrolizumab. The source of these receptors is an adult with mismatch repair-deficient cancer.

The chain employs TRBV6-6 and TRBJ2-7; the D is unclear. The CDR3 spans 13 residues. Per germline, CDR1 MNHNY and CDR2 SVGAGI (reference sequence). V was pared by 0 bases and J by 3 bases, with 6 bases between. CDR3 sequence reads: CASSYSKFYEQYF. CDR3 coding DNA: TGTGCCAGCAGTTACTCGAAGTTCTACGAGCAGTACTTC.

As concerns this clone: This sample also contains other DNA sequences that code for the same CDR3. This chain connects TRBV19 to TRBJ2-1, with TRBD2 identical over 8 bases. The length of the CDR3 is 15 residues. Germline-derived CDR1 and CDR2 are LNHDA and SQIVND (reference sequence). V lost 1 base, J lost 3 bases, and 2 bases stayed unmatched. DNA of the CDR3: TGTGCCAGTAGTATAGGTACTAGCGGCTACAATGAGCAGTTCTTC. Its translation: CASSIGTSGYNEQFF.

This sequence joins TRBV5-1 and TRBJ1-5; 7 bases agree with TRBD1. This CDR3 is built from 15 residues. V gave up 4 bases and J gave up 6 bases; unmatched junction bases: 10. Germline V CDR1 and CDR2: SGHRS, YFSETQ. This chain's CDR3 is CASSPTGARGQPQHF. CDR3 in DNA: TGCGCCAGCAGCCCTACAGGGGCCCGAGGTCAGCCCCAGCATTTT.

As DNA, the CDR3 is TGTGCCAGCAGCAAGACAGGGGGAAATCAGCCCCAGCATTTT. This encodes CASSKTGGNQPQHF. The rearrangement joins TRBV6-5 to TRBJ1-5, with 9 bases identical to TRBD1. This CDR3 has 14 residues. Trimming at V came to 6 bases and at J to 4 bases, leaving 4 bases not matched to a gene. Germline V CDR1 and CDR2: MNHEY, SVGAGI.

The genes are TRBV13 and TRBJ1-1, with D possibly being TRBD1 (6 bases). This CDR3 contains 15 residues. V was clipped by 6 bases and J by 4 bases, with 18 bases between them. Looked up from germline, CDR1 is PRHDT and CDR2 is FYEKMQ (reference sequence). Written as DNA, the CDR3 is TGTGCCAGCAGAATAGGGGGGGTAATTTTCACTGAAGCTTTCTTT. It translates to CASRIGGVIFTEAFF.

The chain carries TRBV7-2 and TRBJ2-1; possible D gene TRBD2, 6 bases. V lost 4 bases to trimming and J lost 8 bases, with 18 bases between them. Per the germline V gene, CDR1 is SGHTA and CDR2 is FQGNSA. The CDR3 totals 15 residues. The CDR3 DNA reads TGTGCCAGCAGCTCTCGAGGATCCTCGGGAGATGAGCAGTTCTTC. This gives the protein CASSSRGSSGDEQFF.

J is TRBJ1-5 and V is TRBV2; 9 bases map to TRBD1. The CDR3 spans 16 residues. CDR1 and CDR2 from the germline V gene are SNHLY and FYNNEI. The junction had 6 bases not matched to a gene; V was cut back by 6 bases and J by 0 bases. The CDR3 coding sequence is TGTGCCAGCAGCGGACAGGGGACCTATAGCAATCAGCCCCAGCATTTT. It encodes CASSGQGTYSNQPQHF.

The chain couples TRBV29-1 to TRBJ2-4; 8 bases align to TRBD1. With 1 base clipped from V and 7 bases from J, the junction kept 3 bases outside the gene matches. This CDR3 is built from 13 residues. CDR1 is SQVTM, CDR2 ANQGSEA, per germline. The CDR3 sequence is CSVEVWDRNIQYF. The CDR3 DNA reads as TGCAGCGTTGAAGTCTGGGACAGGAACATTCAGTACTTC.

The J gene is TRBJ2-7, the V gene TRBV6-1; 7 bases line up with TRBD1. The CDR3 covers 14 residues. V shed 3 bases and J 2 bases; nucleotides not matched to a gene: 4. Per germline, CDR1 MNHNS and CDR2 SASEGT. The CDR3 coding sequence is TGTGCCAGCAGTGAGGTCAGGGGGACCTACGAGCAGTACTTC. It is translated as CASSEVRGTYEQYF.

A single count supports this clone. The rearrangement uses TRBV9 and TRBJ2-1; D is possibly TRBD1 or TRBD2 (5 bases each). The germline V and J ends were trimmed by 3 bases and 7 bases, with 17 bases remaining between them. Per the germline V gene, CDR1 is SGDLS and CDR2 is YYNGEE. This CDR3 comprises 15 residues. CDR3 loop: CASSAGTNLLNEQFF. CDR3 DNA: TGTGCCAGCAGCGCCGGGACCAACCTTTTGAATGAGCAGTTCTTC.

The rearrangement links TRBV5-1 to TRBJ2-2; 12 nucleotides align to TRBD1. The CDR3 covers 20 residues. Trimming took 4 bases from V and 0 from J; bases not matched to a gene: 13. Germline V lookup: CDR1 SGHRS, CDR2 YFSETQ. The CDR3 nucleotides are TGCGCCAGCAGCACATTCGCGGGACAGGGGGCGGTACCGAACACCGGGGAGCTGTTTTTT. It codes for CASSTFAGQGAVPNTGELFF. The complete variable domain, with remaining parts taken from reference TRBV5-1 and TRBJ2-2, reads KAGVTQTPRYLIKTRGQQVTLSCSPISGHRSVSWYQQTPGQGLQFLFEYFSETQRNKGNFPGRFSGRQFSNSRSEMNVSTLELGDSALYLCASSTFAGQGAVPNTGELFFGEGSRLTVL.

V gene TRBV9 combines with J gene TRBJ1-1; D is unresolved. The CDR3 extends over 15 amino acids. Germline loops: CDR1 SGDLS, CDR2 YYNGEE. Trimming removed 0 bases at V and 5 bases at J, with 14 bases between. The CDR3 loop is CASSVDGRVGTEAFF. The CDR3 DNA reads TGTGCCAGCAGCGTAGACGGGCGGGTGGGGACTGAAGCTTTCTTT.

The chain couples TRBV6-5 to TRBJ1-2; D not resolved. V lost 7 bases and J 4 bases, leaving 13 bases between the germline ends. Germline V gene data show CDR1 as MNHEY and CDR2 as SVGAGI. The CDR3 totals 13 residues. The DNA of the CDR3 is TGTGCCAGCACTAACGACACCCTCTATGGCTACACCTTC. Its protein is CASTNDTLYGYTF.

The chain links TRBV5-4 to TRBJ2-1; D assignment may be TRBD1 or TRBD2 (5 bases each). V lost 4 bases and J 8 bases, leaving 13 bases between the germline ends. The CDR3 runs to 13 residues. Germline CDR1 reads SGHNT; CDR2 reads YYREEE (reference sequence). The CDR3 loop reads CASSRTLGDEQFF. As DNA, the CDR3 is TGTGCCAGCAGCAGGACTTTAGGGGATGAGCAGTTCTTC. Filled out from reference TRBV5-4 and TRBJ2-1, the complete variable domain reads ETGVTQSPTHLIKTRGQQVTLRCSSQSGHNTVSWYQQALGQGPQFIFQYYREEENGRGNFPPRFSGLQFPNYSSELNVNALELDDSALYLCASSRTLGDEQFFGPGTRLTVL.

The CDR3 loop reads CASRREGTDTQYF. The DNA of the CDR3 is TGTGCCAGCAGGCGGGAAGGCACAGATACGCAGTATTTT. This chain joins TRBV5-6 and TRBJ2-3; possible D gene TRBD2, 6 bases. There are 13 residues in the CDR3. Trimming removed 5 bases from V and 1 base from J, with 8 bases in between. The V gene's germline CDR1 is SGHDT and CDR2 YYEEEE.

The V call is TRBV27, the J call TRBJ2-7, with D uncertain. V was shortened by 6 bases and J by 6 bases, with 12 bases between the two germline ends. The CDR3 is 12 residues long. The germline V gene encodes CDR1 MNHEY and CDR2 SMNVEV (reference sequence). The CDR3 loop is CASRSLLREQYF. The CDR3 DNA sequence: TGTGCCAGCAGAAGCCTCTTACGCGAGCAGTACTTC.

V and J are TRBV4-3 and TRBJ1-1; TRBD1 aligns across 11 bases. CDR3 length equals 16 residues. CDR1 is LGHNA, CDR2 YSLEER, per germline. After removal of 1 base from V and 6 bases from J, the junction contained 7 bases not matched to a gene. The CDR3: CASSQGWVGQGAEAFF. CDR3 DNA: TGCGCCAGCAGCCAAGGATGGGTGGGACAGGGGGCTGAAGCTTTCTTT.

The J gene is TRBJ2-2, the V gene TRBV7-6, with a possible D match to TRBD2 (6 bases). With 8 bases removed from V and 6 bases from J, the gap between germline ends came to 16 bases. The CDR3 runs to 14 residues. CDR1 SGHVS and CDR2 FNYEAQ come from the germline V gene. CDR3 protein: CASDSTWGAGELFF. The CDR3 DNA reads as TGTGCCAGCGATAGCACCTGGGGGGCCGGGGAGCTGTTTTTT.

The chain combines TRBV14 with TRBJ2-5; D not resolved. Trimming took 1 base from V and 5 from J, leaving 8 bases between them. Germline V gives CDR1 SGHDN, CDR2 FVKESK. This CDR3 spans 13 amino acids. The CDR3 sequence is CASSQVVRETQYF. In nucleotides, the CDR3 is TGTGCCAGCAGCCAAGTAGTAAGGGAGACCCAGTACTTC.

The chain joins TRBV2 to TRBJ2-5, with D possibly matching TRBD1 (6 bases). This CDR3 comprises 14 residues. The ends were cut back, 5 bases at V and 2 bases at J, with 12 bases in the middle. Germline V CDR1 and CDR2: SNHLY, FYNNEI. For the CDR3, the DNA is TGTGCCAGCAGTACAGGGATGGGGCAAGAGACCCAGTACTTC. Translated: CASSTGMGQETQYF.

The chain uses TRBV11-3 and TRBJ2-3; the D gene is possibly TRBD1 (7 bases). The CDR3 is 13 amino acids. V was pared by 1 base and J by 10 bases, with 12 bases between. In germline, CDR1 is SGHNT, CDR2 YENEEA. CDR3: CASSLVSGGPQYF. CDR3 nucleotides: TGTGCCAGCAGCTTAGTCTCAGGGGGGCCGCAGTATTTT.

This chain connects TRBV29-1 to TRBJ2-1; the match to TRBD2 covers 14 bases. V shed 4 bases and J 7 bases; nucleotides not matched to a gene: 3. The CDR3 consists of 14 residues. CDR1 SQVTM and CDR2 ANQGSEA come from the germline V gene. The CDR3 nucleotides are TGCAGCGTTGCCGGGACTAGCGGGAGTAATGAGCAGTTCTTC. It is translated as CSVAGTSGSNEQFF.